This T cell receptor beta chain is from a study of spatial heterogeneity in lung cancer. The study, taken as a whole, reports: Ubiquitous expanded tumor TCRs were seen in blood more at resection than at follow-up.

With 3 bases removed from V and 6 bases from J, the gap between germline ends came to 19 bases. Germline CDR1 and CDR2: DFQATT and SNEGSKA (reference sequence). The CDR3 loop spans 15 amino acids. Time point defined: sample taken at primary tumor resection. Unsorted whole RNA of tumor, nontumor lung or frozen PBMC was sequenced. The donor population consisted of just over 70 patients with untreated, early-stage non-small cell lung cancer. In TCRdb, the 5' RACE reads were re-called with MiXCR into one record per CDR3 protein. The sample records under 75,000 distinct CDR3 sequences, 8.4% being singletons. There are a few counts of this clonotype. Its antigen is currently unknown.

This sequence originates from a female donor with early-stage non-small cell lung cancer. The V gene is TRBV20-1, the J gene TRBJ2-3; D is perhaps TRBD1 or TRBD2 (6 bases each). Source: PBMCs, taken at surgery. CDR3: CSASGGQNSSDTQYF. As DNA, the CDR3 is TGCAGTGCTAGCGGGGGCCAAAATTCCTCCGATACGCAGTATTTT.